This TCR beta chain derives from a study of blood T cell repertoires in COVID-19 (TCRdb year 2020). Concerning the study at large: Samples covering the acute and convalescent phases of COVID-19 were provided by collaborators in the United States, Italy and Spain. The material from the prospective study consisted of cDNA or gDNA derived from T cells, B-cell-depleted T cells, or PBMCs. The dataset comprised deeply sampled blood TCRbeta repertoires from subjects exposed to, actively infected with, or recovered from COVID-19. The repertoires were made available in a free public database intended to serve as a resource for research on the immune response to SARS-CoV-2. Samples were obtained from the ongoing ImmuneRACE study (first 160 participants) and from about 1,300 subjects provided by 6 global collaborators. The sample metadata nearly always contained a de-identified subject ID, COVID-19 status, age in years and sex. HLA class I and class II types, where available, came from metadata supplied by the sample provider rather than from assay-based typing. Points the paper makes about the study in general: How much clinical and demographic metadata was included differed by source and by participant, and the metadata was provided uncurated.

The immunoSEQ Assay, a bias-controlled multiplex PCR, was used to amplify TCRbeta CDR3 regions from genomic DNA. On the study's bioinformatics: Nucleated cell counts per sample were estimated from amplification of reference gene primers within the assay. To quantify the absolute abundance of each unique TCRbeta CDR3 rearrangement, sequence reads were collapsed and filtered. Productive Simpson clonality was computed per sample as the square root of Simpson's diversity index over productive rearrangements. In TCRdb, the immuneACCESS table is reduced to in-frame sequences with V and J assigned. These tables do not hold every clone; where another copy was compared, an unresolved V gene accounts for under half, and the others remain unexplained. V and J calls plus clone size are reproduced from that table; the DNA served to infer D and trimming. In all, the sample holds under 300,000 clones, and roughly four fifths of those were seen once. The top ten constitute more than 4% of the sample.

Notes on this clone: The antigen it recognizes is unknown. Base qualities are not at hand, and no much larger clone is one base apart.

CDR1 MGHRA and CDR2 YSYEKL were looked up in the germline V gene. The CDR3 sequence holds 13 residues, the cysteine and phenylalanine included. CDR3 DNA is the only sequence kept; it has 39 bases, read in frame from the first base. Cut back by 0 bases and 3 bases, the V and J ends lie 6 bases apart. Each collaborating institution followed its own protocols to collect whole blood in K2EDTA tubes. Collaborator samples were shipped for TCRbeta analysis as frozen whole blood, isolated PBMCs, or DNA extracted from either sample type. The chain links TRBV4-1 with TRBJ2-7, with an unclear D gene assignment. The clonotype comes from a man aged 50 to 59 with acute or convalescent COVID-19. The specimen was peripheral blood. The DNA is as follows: TGCGCCAGCAGCCAAGATGCAGGCTACGAGCAGTACTTC. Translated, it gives CASSQDAGYEQYF.